The 27 T cell receptor beta chains in this list originate from one sample, sequenced in a study of cytomegalovirus exposure and HLA in healthy donors. Researchers ran the PCR with 60 Vbeta and 13 Jbeta primers. This table comes from immunoSEQ multiplex PCR, and its TCRdb copy is limited to in-frame clones, with some not included. This sample's table has 140,000 or so clones. The material sequenced was PBMCs. These receptor sequences come from a male donor in good health and CMV-seronegative.

On this clone: Its ends do not fully match the called genes, so a read error is possible. The rearrangement links TRBV6-5 to TRBJ1-1; TRBD1 matches at 8 bases. The CDR3 runs to 15 residues. Germline lookup yields CDR1 MNHEY and CDR2 SVGAGI. The CDR3 here is CANSYSGQGNTEAFF. The CDR3 coding sequence is TGTGCCAACAGTTACAGTGGACAGGGGAACACTGAAGCTTTCTTT.

This rearrangement joins TRBV30 to TRBJ1-4; D call uncertain. The CDR3 has 14 residues. Trimming pared 2 bases from V and 7 bases from J, leaving 14 bases between. Germline-derived CDR1 and CDR2 are GTSNPN and SVGIG (reference sequence). The CDR3 DNA follows: TGTGCCTGGAGTTCGCGGTCTCTTTCTGAAAAACTGTTTTTT. It encodes CAWSSRSLSEKLFF.

The J gene is TRBJ2-5, the V gene TRBV2; 9 nucleotides match TRBD1. Germline assignment: CDR1 SNHLY and CDR2 FYNNEI. V was pared by 3 bases and J by 5 bases, with 4 bases of the junction left unmatched. This CDR3 region has 14 residues. CDR3: CASSEGTGRETQYF. CDR3 nucleotide sequence: TGTGCCAGCAGTGAGGGGACAGGGAGGGAGACCCAGTACTTC. Complete variable domain (other parts from reference TRBV2 and TRBJ2-5): EPEVTQTPSHQVTQMGQEVILRCVPISNHLYFYWYRQILGQKVEFLVSFYNNEISEKSEIFDDQFSVERPDGSNFTLKIRSTKLEDSAMYFCASSEGTGRETQYFGPGTRLLVL.

This chain uses TRBV27 with TRBJ1-2; D is ambiguous. The CDR3 spans 14 residues. Germline lookup yields CDR1 MNHEY and CDR2 SMNVEV (reference sequence). V shed 3 bases and J shed 5 bases, with 13 bases lying between them. The CDR3 nucleotides read TGTGCCAGCAGTTTGGCTGGCGGAGAGTATGGCTACACCTTC. Encoded protein: CASSLAGGEYGYTF.

The V and J genes are TRBV30 and TRBJ2-5, with 12 bases lining up with TRBD2. Germline V CDR1 and CDR2: GTSNPN, SVGIG (reference sequence). This CDR3 region has 19 residues. Losses at the gene ends were 0 bases for V and 4 bases for J; bases not matched to a gene: 15. CDR3 nucleotide sequence: TGTGCCTGGAGTGTAAGCCGTCTAGCGGGAGGGCCAGGGAGAGAGACCCAGTACTTC. It translates to CAWSVSRLAGGPGRETQYF.

This chain joins TRBV9 and TRBJ2-1; 7 bases are shared with TRBD2. J was trimmed by 2 bases and V by 0 bases; bases with no gene match: 8. CDR1 and CDR2 from the germline V gene are SGDLS and YYNGEE. The CDR3 contains 17 residues. The DNA for the CDR3 is TGTGCCAGCAGCGTAGTTTTAGACGGGGGGACCTACAATGAGCAGTTCTTC. Translation: CASSVVLDGGTYNEQFF.

V and J are TRBV20-1 and TRBJ2-7; D is unclear. Germline CDR1 and CDR2: DFQATT and SNEGSKA (reference sequence). There are 11 residues in the CDR3. V was trimmed by 6 bases and J by 7 bases, leaving 13 bases between them. The CDR3 DNA reads as TGCAGTGCCCTCCTTAGCCGGGAGCAGTACTTC. Translation: CSALLSREQYF.

The genes are TRBV27 and TRBJ2-5; the D gene is possibly TRBD1 (5 bases). The germline V and J ends were trimmed by 3 bases and 3 bases, with 14 bases remaining between them. This CDR3 has 15 residues. Per the germline V gene, CDR1 is MNHEY and CDR2 is SMNVEV (reference sequence). CDR3 sequence: CASSFLGAAEETQYF. CDR3 bases: TGTGCCAGCAGTTTTCTTGGGGCCGCGGAAGAGACCCAGTACTTC.

J is TRBJ2-7 and V is TRBV5-1; 7 bases align to TRBD1. This CDR3 contains 15 residues. The germline gives CDR1 SGHRS, CDR2 YFSETQ. Losses at the gene ends were 1 base for V and 3 bases for J; bases not matched to a gene: 7. This CDR3 reads CASSLPGQKNYEQYF. CDR3 in DNA: TGCGCCAGCAGCTTGCCGGGACAGAAGAACTACGAGCAGTACTTC.

The V and J genes are TRBV29-1 and TRBJ1-1; D perhaps matches TRBD1 (6 bases). The CDR3 totals 13 residues. Trimming pared 3 bases from V and 4 bases from J, leaving 12 bases between. The germline V gene has CDR1 SQVTM and CDR2 ANQGSEA. The CDR3 DNA follows: TGCAGCGTTGATTGGGGGCGCGGCACTGAAGCTTTCTTT. This translates into CSVDWGRGTEAFF.

The rearrangement links TRBV29-1 to TRBJ2-5, with TRBD1 matching over 8 bases. This CDR3 has 11 residues. With 6 bases clipped from V and 5 bases from J, the junction kept 2 bases outside the gene matches. CDR1 is SQVTM and CDR2 is ANQGSEA in the germline V gene. The CDR3 here is CSVDRAETQYF. The CDR3 bases are TGCAGCGTGGACAGGGCTGAGACCCAGTACTTC.

This sequence joins TRBV11-3 and TRBJ2-1, with 8 bases that match TRBD1. Germline V gene data show CDR1 as SGHNT and CDR2 as YENEEA. The CDR3 spans 16 residues. V was clipped by 5 bases and J by 5 bases; unmatched bases: 11. The CDR3 loop is CASSAKGQGGNNEQFF. CDR3 DNA sequence: TGTGCCAGCAGCGCGAAAGGACAGGGTGGGAACAATGAGCAGTTCTTC.

DNA for the CDR3: TGTGCCAGCAGCCAACAGGGGGCCCGGACCGACACTGAAGCTTTCTTT. Residues: CASSQQGARTDTEAFF. The chain has TRBV5-8 and TRBJ1-1; 9 bases map to TRBD1. V shed 4 bases, J shed 3 bases, and the junction held 10 bases outside the gene matches. From germline, CDR1 is SGHTS and CDR2 YDEGEE. The CDR3 totals 16 residues.

The V gene is TRBV7-9, the J gene TRBJ1-1; 11 bases line up with TRBD1. The CDR3 contains 16 residues. In germline, CDR1 is SEHNR, CDR2 FQNEAQ (reference sequence). After removal of 6 bases from V and 1 base from J, the junction contained 7 bases not matched to a gene. Here the CDR3 DNA reads TGTGCCAGCAGTTACGGGACAGGGGGAAGGAACACTGAAGCTTTCTTT. It encodes CASSYGTGGRNTEAFF.

The gene calls are TRBV6-5 and TRBJ2-5, with no clear D. V lost 4 bases and J 2 bases, leaving 17 bases between the germline ends. CDR1 is MNHEY and CDR2 is SVGAGI in the germline V gene. This CDR3 has 16 amino acids. CDR3 region: CASSSRQAQTQETQYF. For the CDR3, the DNA is TGTGCCAGCAGTTCCCGACAAGCCCAAACACAAGAGACCCAGTACTTC.

The chain recombines TRBV19 with TRBJ1-1, with D perhaps matching TRBD1 (5 bases). CDR1 is LNHDA and CDR2 is SQIVND in the germline V gene (reference sequence). This CDR3 region has 15 residues. V dropped 4 bases and J dropped 1 base, with 13 bases sitting between them. This CDR3 reads CASSTGGGENTEAFF. CDR3 bases: TGTGCCAGTAGTACTGGGGGAGGGGAGAACACTGAAGCTTTCTTT.

The V and J genes are TRBV9 and TRBJ1-1; D gene uncertain. This CDR3 region has 14 residues. The V end lost 0 bases, the J end lost 2 bases, and 8 bases lay between the germline ends. Per germline, CDR1 SGDLS and CDR2 YYNGEE. The CDR3 nucleotides are TGTGCCAGCAGCGTAGTTGGGAGTAACACTGAAGCTTTCTTT. This translates into CASSVVGSNTEAFF. Supplemented by reference TRBV9 and TRBJ1-1, the full variable domain reads DSGVTQTPKHLITATGQRVTLRCSPRSGDLSVYWYQQSLDQGLQFLIQYYNGEERAKGNILERFSAQQFPDLHSELNLSSLELGDSALYFCASSVVGSNTEAFFGQGTRLTVV.

This chain joins TRBV11-1 and TRBJ1-1, with 8 bases matching TRBD1. Germline trimming cut 4 bases from V and 7 bases from J; bases unmatched to any gene: 2. The CDR3 consists of 12 residues. Germline CDR1 is SGHAT and CDR2 is FQDESV (reference sequence). CDR3 in DNA: TGTGCCAGCAGCTCGGACAGGGATGAAGCTTTCTTT. It specifies CASSSDRDEAFF.

The chain is built from TRBV18 and TRBJ1-1; no clear D. The CDR3 is 16 amino acids. Germline V CDR1 and CDR2: KGHSH, LQKENI. V lost 1 base and J lost 0, with 12 bases in between. The chain's CDR3 is CASSPRYRQVNTEAFF. CDR3 in DNA: TGTGCCAGCTCACCACGATACCGACAAGTGAACACTGAAGCTTTCTTT.

The chain combines TRBV7-9 with TRBJ1-5; 9 positions agree with TRBD1. With V trimmed by 1 base and J by 6 bases, 7 bases remained unmatched. Germline V gene data show CDR1 as SEHNR and CDR2 as FQNEAQ (reference sequence). This CDR3 has 16 residues. The CDR3 reads CASSLDPGTGIQPQHF. The CDR3 bases are TGTGCCAGCAGCTTAGACCCTGGGACAGGGATTCAGCCCCAGCATTTT.

V and J are TRBV19 and TRBJ1-1; TRBD1 matches at 12 bases. V lost 4 bases and J lost 1; bases outside the gene matches: 4. Germline V gives CDR1 LNHDA, CDR2 SQIVND (reference sequence). CDR3 length: 16 residues. CDR3 coding DNA: TGTGCCAGTAGTAAACCGGGACAGGGGGCGAACACTGAAGCTTTCTTT. Residues: CASSKPGQGANTEAFF.

The V call is TRBV6-5, the J call TRBJ2-7; tentative D call: TRBD2 (5 bases). Per the germline V gene, CDR1 is MNHEY and CDR2 is SVGAGI. The CDR3 runs 14 residues. The V gene lost 2 bases and the J gene lost 5 bases, with 13 bases spanning the gap. The chain's CDR3 is CASSYAIGLNEQYF. DNA for the CDR3: TGTGCCAGCAGTTACGCCATAGGACTCAACGAGCAGTACTTC.

V is TRBV5-6 and J is TRBJ2-7; weak D call: TRBD2 (6 bases). Germline V CDR1 and CDR2: SGHDT, YYEEEE. The CDR3 is made up of 15 amino acids. Trimming took off 4 bases at V and 3 bases at J, with 17 bases between the two ends. Here the CDR3 reads CASSHTGVAGYEQYF. In nucleotides, the CDR3 is TGTGCCAGCAGCCATACGGGGGTCGCGGGCTACGAGCAGTACTTC. The full variable domain, with the rest looked up from reference TRBV5-6 and TRBJ2-7, is DAGVTQSPTHLIKTRGQQVTLRCSPKSGHDTVSWYQQALGQGPQFIFQYYEEEERQRGNFPDRFSGHQFPNYSSELNVNALLLGDSALYLCASSHTGVAGYEQYFGPGTRLTVT.

The CDR3 sequence is CASSQDRGRNTEAFF. CDR3 coding DNA: TGTGCCAGCAGCCAAGATCGGGGGAGGAACACTGAAGCTTTCTTT. The rearrangement links TRBV4-2 to TRBJ1-1, with D possibly matching TRBD1 (5 bases). The CDR3 is 15 amino acids. The V and J ends lost 0 bases and 1 base respectively, with 9 bases between them. The germline V gene encodes CDR1 LGHNA and CDR2 YNFKEQ.

This chain joins TRBV6-5 and TRBJ2-3; 10 bases map to TRBD2. V was clipped by 5 bases and J by 6 bases; unmatched bases: 5. The CDR3 has 14 amino acids. Germline assignment: CDR1 MNHEY and CDR2 SVGAGI. CDR3 sequence: CASSSGRAKDTQYF. The CDR3 DNA is TGTGCCAGCAGTAGCGGGAGGGCCAAGGATACGCAGTATTTT.

The chain employs TRBV11-2 and TRBJ1-1; D remains unclear. The CDR3 is 14 residues long. Trimming cost V 6 bases and J 3 bases, with 14 bases left between them. From germline, CDR1 is SGHAT and CDR2 FQNNGV. This CDR3 is CASRPFEGYTEAFF. In nucleotides, the CDR3 is TGTGCCAGCAGACCTTTTGAGGGTTACACTGAAGCTTTCTTT.

The chain uses TRBV9 and TRBJ1-6; TRBD1 matches 8 bases. The CDR3 has 15 amino acids. With V trimmed by 3 bases and J by 10 bases, 9 bases remained unmatched. Germline V gives CDR1 SGDLS, CDR2 YYNGEE. CDR3: CASSAMTGASSPLHF. For the CDR3, the DNA is TGTGCCAGCAGCGCTATGACAGGGGCGTCCTCACCCCTCCACTTT.